This entry lists 3 T cell receptor beta chains sequenced from one sample in a study of a mutant IDH1 vaccine in newly diagnosed glioma. Sequenced by immunoSEQ multiplex PCR; TCRdb stores in-frame clones only, minus some. Here the sample spans 50,000 to 65,000 clones, 80% to 90% being singletons. Indicated time point: baseline, week 1 (first vaccination visit). Noted treatment: pre-vaccination baseline after standard-of-care therapy. This specimen consisted of PBMCs, obtained from a glioma patient treated with radiotherapy, temozolomide or both. The receptors were gathered from a man between 18 and 35 years old with glioma.

The chain uses TRBV19 and TRBJ2-7, with D perhaps given as TRBD1 or TRBD2 (5 bases each). Trimming took 3 bases from V and 1 from J, leaving 13 bases between them. Germline V CDR1 and CDR2: LNHDA, SQIVND (reference sequence). The CDR3 is 15 amino acids. As DNA, the CDR3 is TGTGCCAGTAGTATGCGAGGGGATGCTTCCTACGAGCAGTACTTC. It is translated as CASSMRGDASYEQYF.

This sequence joins TRBV30 and TRBJ2-3; D not resolved. In germline, CDR1 is GTSNPN, CDR2 SVGIG (reference sequence). V dropped 6 bases and J dropped 0 bases, with 13 bases sitting between them. The CDR3 has 14 amino acids. The CDR3 loop is CACQKGESTDTQYF. The CDR3 bases are TGTGCCTGTCAAAAGGGCGAGAGCACAGATACGCAGTATTTT.

This clone appeared a few times. The V call is TRBV6-1, the J call TRBJ2-1; D is perhaps TRBD2 (6 bases). CDR3 length: 13 residues. Germline-derived CDR1 and CDR2 are MNHNS and SASEGT. Trimming removed 0 bases at V and 10 bases at J, with 10 bases between. The CDR3 nucleotides are TGTGCCAGCAGTGAAGCGGTTGGAGGGGAGCAGTTCTTC. Amino acid sequence: CASSEAVGGEQFF.